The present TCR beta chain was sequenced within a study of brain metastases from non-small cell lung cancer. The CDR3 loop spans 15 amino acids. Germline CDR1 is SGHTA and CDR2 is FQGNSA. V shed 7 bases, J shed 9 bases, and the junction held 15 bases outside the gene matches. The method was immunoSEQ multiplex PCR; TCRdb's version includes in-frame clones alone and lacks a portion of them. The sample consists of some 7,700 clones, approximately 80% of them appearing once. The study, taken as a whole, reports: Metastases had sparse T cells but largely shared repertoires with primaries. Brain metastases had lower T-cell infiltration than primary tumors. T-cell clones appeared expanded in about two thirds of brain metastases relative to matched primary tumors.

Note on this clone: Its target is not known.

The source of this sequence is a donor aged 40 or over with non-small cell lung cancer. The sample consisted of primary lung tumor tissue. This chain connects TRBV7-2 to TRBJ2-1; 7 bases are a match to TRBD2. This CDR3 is CASTQLGGEPSEQFF. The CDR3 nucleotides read TGTGCCAGCACCCAATTGGGGGGGGAGCCCTCTGAGCAGTTCTTC.